This entry lists 17 T cell receptor beta chains sequenced from one sample in a study of CD8 T cells in ankylosing spondylitis (dated 2017 in TCRdb). Libraries were built with 5' RACE. The sample was run on an Illumina HiSeq 2500. TCRdb reworked the public reads: Q25 trimming with fastp, MiXCR clone assembly, productive beta chains retained. A single entry per CDR3 protein holds the most common genes and DNA from its merged rows. The sample profile shows fewer than 350,000 distinct CDR3 sequences; roughly 11% of them were found once. Of the sample, about a tenth falls within the top ten clones. Material for sequencing was blood, either unsorted or a sorted T cell fraction (not recorded which). These receptors were collected from a female donor with ankylosing spondylitis or in good health (not recorded which).

This clonotype was found a few times. The chain combines TRBV18 with TRBJ1-1; 8 bases map to TRBD1. Germline V gene data show CDR1 as KGHSH and CDR2 as LQKENI. Unmatched junction bases numbered 11, after V lost 6 bases and J lost 5 bases. This CDR3 region has 15 residues. The CDR3 DNA reads as TGTGCCAGCTCGGAAAGGACAGGGTCGTGGACTGAAGCTTTCTTT. Translating it yields CASSERTGSWTEAFF. The entire variable domain, with the rest obtained from reference TRBV18 and TRBJ1-1, is as follows: NAGVMQNPRHLVRRRGQEARLRCSPMKGHSHVYWYRQLPEEGLKFMVYLQKENIIDESGMPKERFSAEFPKEGPSILRIQQVVRGDSAAYFCASSERTGSWTEAFFGQGTRLTVV.

This clonotype showed up just a few times. The V and J genes are TRBV10-3 and TRBJ2-5, with D perhaps TRBD1 or TRBD2 (5 bases each). Germline V CDR1 and CDR2: ENHRY, SYGVKD. The CDR3 totals 14 residues. Trimming took 6 bases from V and 5 from J, leaving 16 bases between them. CDR3 nucleotide sequence: TGTGCCATCAGGGCCGGGACGACCGAGGAGACCCAGTACTTC. Its protein is CAIRAGTTEETQYF.

The chain joins TRBV5-1 to TRBJ2-2; 9 nucleotides line up with TRBD2. Germline V lookup: CDR1 SGHRS, CDR2 YFSETQ. This CDR3 spans 14 amino acids. The V and J ends lost 7 bases and 3 bases, in that order; junction bases with no gene match: 4. Here the CDR3 DNA reads TGCGCCAGCCGTAGCGGGGGAGACACCGGGGAGCTGTTTTTT. Translation gives CASRSGGDTGELFF.

The J gene is TRBJ2-1, the V gene TRBV4-3, with 7 bases fitting TRBD1. The CDR3 extends over 16 amino acids. The junction had 8 bases not matched to a gene; V was cut back by 1 base and J by 5 bases. Germline CDR1 reads LGHNA; CDR2 reads YSLEER. CDR3 nucleotides: TGCGCCAGCAGCCAAGCCCTGAGGACAGGAAACAATGAGCAGTTCTTC. Residues: CASSQALRTGNNEQFF.

J is TRBJ1-3 and V is TRBV5-5; TRBD1 is a possible D gene (5 bases). V shed 1 base and J shed 8 bases, with 16 bases lying between them. Per germline, CDR1 SGHKS and CDR2 YYEKEE (reference sequence). This CDR3 comprises 15 residues. The CDR3 region has the DNA TGTGCCAGCAGCTTGCAGAGGGGTAGGATGGACACCATATATTTT. It encodes CASSLQRGRMDTIYF.

At least ten counts were recorded for this clonotype. The chain is built from TRBV20-1 and TRBJ2-1; 7 bases match TRBD2. Germline values: CDR1 DFQATT, CDR2 SNEGSKA (reference sequence). The CDR3 contains 15 residues. With 6 bases clipped from V and 4 bases from J, the junction kept 12 bases outside the gene matches. CDR3 nucleotide sequence: TGCAGTGCGCACTTTCTAGGCGGGAGTTACAATGAGCAGTTCTTC. This sequence encodes CSAHFLGGSYNEQFF.

This clonotype showed up many times. V usage is TRBV20-1 and J usage is TRBJ2-7, with D tentatively TRBD1 (5 bases). The V end was cut by 2 bases, the J end by 5 bases, with 10 bases between. The CDR3 runs 12 residues. Germline CDR1 DFQATT, CDR2 SNEGSKA (reference sequence). CDR3 sequence (DNA): TGCAGTGCTAGACAGGGTCCCCACGAGCAGTACTTC. Amino acid sequence: CSARQGPHEQYF.

This clonotype was observed many times. The V and J genes are TRBV12-3 or TRBV12-4 and TRBJ2-2, with 10 bases fitting TRBD2. V trimming: 7 bases; J trimming: 2 bases; junction bases outside the gene matches: 4. This CDR3 is 15 amino acids long. CDR3 sequence: CASTWTSGNTGELFF. CDR3 DNA: TGTGCCAGCACCTGGACTAGCGGAAACACCGGGGAGCTGTTTTTT.

The J gene is TRBJ2-7, the V gene TRBV20-1; TRBD2 agrees at 13 bases. The CDR3 loop spans 14 amino acids. Germline V CDR1 and CDR2: DFQATT, SNEGSKA (reference sequence). The V segment lost 6 bases and the J segment 6 bases; nucleotides outside the gene matches: 8. The CDR3 loop is CSAPGLAGYGEQYF. For the CDR3, the DNA is TGCAGTGCCCCGGGACTAGCGGGATATGGCGAGCAGTACTTC.

This clonotype was seen only a few times. The chain carries TRBV5-1 and TRBJ1-4; 10 positions agree with TRBD1. V lost 4 bases and J lost 7; bases outside the gene matches: 4. The germline CDR1 and CDR2 sequences are SGHRS and YFSETQ. This CDR3 is built from 14 residues. The CDR3 DNA follows: TGCGCCAGCAGCGCGACAGGGGGCGGTGAAAAACTGTTTTTT. This translates into CASSATGGGEKLFF.

This clonotype was seen ten or more times. The J gene is TRBJ2-7, the V gene TRBV5-1; 11 bases are a match to TRBD2. Trimming at V came to 5 bases and at J to 0 bases, leaving 10 bases not matched to a gene. This CDR3 region has 17 residues. CDR1 is SGHRS, CDR2 YFSETQ, per germline. Here the CDR3 reads CASSRSTSGASSYEQYF. In DNA form, the CDR3 reads TGCGCCAGCAGTCGATCGACTAGCGGGGCCAGCTCCTACGAGCAGTACTTC.

Many counts were recorded for this clonotype. The chain links TRBV9 to TRBJ2-7; weak D call: TRBD2 (6 bases). Germline CDR1 SGDLS, CDR2 YYNGEE. The CDR3 contains 17 residues. The V gene lost 0 bases and the J gene lost 3 bases, with 19 bases spanning the gap. The CDR3 DNA reads as TGTGCCAGCAGCGTAGGGGCGGGACTGGGGTCCGACTACGAGCAGTACTTC. Encoded protein: CASSVGAGLGSDYEQYF.

This clonotype occurred many times. J is TRBJ2-1 and V is TRBV20-1, with D perhaps matching TRBD1 or TRBD2 (6 bases each). V was cut by 0 bases and J by 0 bases, with 15 bases left in between. The germline V gene encodes CDR1 DFQATT and CDR2 SNEGSKA (reference sequence). The CDR3 has 17 residues. CDR3 amino acids: CSARDPLGGSSYNEQFF. DNA for the CDR3: TGCAGTGCTAGAGATCCCTTAGGGGGGAGCTCCTACAATGAGCAGTTCTTC.

There are a few counts of this clonotype. CDR3 sequence (DNA): TGCAGTGCTAGACCGCGTAGGGACTCCCGTACAGATACGCAGTATTTT. Its translation: CSARPRRDSRTDTQYF. This chain joins TRBV20-1 and TRBJ2-3; weak D call: TRBD2 (6 bases). Germline V gene data show CDR1 as DFQATT and CDR2 as SNEGSKA (reference sequence). V gave up 2 bases and J gave up 3 bases, with 18 bases separating them. The CDR3 contains 16 residues.

This clonotype has ten or more counts. The rearrangement joins TRBV20-1 to TRBJ1-6; D ambiguous. Trimming took off 3 bases at V and 4 bases at J, with 7 bases between the two ends. Germline CDR1 is DFQATT and CDR2 is SNEGSKA (reference sequence). This CDR3 is 13 amino acids long. The CDR3 is CSASLQYNSPLHF. CDR3 bases: TGCAGTGCTAGTTTACAGTATAATTCACCCCTCCACTTT.

This clonotype was seen more than once but under ten times. The chain links TRBV5-5 to TRBJ2-5, with D possibly called TRBD1 or TRBD2 (5 bases each). The CDR3 sequence is 16 residues long. Germline V CDR1 and CDR2: SGHKS, YYEKEE (reference sequence). Between the trimmed V and J ends, which lost 1 base and 5 bases, there was a span of 18 bases. CDR3 region: CASSLRSEGLMETQYF. In DNA form, the CDR3 reads TGTGCCAGCAGCTTGAGGTCCGAGGGGTTGATGGAGACCCAGTACTTC.

This clonotype was seen many times. The chain is built from TRBV14 and TRBJ2-3; D is unresolved. The germline V and J ends were trimmed by 3 bases and 0 bases, with 7 bases remaining between them. The germline V gene encodes CDR1 SGHDN and CDR2 FVKESK. The CDR3 totals 14 residues. CDR3 region: CASSQALSTDTQYF. CDR3 bases: TGTGCCAGCAGCCAGGCGTTAAGCACAGATACGCAGTATTTT.